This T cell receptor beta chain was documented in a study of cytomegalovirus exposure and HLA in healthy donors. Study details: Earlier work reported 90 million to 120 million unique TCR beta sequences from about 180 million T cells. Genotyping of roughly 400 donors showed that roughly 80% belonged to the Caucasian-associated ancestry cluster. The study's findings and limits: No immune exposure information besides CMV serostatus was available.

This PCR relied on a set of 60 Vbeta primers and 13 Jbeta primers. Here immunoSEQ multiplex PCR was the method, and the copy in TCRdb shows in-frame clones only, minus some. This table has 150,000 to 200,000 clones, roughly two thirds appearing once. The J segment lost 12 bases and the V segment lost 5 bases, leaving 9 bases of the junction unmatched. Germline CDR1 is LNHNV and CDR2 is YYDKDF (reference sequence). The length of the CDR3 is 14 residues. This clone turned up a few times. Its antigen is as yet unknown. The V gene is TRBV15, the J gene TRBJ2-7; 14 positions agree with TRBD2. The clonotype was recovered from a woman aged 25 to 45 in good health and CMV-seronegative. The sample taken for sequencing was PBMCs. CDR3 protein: CATSPLGTSGSWYF. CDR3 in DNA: TGTGCCACCAGCCCCTTAGGGACTAGCGGGAGTTGGTACTTC.